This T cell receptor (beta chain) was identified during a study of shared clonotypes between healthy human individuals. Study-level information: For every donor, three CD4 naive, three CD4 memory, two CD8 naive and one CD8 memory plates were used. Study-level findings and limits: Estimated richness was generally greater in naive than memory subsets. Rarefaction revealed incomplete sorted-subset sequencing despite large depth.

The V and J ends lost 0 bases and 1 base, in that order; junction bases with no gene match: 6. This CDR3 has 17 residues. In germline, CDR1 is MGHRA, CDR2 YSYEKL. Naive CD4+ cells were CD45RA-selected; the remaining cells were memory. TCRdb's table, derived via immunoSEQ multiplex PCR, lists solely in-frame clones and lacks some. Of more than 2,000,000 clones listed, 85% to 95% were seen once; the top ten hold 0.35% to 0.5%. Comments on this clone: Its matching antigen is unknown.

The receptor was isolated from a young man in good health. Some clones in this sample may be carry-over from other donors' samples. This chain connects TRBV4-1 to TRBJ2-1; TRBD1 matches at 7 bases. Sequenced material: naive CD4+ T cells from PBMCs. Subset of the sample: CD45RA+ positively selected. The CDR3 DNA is TGCGCCAGCAGCCAAGAGGGTTCAGGGGGTTCCTACAATGAGCAGTTCTTC. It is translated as CASSQEGSGGSYNEQFF.